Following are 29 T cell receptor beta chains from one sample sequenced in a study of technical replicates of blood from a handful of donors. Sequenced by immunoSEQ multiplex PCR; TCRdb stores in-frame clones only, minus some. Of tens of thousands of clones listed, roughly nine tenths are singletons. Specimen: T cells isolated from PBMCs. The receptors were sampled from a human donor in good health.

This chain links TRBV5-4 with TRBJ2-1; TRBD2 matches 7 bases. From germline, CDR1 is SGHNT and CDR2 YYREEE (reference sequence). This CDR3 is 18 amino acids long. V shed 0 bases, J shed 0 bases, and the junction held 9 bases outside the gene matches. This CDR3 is CASSLALSGSYSYNEQFF. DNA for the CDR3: TGTGCCAGCAGCTTGGCCCTTAGCGGGTCCTACTCCTACAATGAGCAGTTCTTC. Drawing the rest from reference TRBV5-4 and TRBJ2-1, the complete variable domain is ETGVTQSPTHLIKTRGQQVTLRCSSQSGHNTVSWYQQALGQGPQFIFQYYREEENGRGNFPPRFSGLQFPNYSSELNVNALELDDSALYLCASSLALSGSYSYNEQFFGPGTRLTVL.

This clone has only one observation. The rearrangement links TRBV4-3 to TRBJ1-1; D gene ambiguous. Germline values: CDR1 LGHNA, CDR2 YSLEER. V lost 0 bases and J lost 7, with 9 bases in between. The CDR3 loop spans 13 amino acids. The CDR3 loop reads CASSQDNGSEAFF. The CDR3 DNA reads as TGCGCCAGCAGCCAAGATAACGGGAGTGAAGCTTTCTTT.

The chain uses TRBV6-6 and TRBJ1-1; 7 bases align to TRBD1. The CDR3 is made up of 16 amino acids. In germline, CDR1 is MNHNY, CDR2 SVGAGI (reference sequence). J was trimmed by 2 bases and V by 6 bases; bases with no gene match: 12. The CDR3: CASSTATGIVNTEAFF. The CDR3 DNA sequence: TGTGCCAGCAGCACCGCGACAGGGATAGTCAACACTGAAGCTTTCTTT.

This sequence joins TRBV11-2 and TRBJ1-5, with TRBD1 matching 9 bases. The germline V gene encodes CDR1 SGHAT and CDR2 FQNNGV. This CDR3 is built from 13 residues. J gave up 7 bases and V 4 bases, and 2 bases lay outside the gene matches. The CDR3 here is CASSWTGVQPQHF. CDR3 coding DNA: TGTGCCAGCAGCTGGACAGGGGTACAGCCCCAGCATTTT.

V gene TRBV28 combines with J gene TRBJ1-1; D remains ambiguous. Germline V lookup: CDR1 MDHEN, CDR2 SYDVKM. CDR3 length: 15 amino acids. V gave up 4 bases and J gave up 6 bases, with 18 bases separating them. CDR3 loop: CASSSHSGPGAEAFF. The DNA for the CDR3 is TGTGCCAGCAGTTCTCATTCCGGGCCCGGGGCTGAAGCTTTCTTT.

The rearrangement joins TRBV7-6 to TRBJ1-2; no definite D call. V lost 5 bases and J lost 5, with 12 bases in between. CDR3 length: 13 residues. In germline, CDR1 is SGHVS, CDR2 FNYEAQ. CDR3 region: CASSPLPVYGYTF. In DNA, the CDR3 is TGTGCCAGCAGCCCCCTACCCGTGTATGGCTACACCTTC.

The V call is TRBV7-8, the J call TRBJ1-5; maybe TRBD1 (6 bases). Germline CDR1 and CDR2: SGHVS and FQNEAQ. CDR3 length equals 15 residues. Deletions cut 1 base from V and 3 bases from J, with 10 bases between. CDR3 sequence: CASSLETGFNQPQHF. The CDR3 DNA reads TGTGCCAGCAGCTTAGAGACAGGATTCAATCAGCCCCAGCATTTT.

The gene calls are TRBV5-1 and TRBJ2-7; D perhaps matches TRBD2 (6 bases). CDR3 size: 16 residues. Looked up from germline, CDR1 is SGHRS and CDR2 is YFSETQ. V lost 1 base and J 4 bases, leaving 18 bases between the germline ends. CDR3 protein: CASSLLGSLARYEQYF. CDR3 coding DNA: TGCGCCAGCAGCTTGTTGGGCAGTCTAGCGAGATACGAGCAGTACTTC. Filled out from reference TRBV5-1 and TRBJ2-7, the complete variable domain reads KAGVTQTPRYLIKTRGQQVTLSCSPISGHRSVSWYQQTPGQGLQFLFEYFSETQRNKGNFPGRFSGRQFSNSRSEMNVSTLELGDSALYLCASSLLGSLARYEQYFGPGTRLTVT.

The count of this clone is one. The CDR3 here is CASSAGTNIQYF. As DNA, the CDR3 is TGTGCCAGCAGCGCCGGGACTAACATTCAGTACTTC. This rearrangement joins TRBV2 to TRBJ2-4, with D tentatively TRBD2 (6 bases). The germline V and J ends were trimmed by 6 bases and 7 bases, with 10 bases remaining between them. CDR3 length: 12 amino acids. The germline gives CDR1 SNHLY, CDR2 FYNNEI.

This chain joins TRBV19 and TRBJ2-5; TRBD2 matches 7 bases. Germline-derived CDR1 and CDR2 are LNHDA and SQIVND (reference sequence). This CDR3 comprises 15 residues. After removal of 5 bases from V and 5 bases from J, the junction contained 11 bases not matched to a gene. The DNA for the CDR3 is TGTGCCAGTAGTGACCCTGGGAGTAGCGGGGAGACCCAGTACTTC. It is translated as CASSDPGSSGETQYF.

The CDR3 is CASSPPNSGQGNQPQHF. DNA of the CDR3: TGTGCCAGCTCACCACCGAACTCTGGACAGGGAAATCAGCCCCAGCATTTT. The V and J genes are TRBV18 and TRBJ1-5, with 8 bases aligning to TRBD1. The CDR3 runs to 17 residues. V dropped 0 bases and J dropped 4; count of bases not matched to a gene: 8. Germline V gene sequence: CDR1 KGHSH, CDR2 LQKENI.

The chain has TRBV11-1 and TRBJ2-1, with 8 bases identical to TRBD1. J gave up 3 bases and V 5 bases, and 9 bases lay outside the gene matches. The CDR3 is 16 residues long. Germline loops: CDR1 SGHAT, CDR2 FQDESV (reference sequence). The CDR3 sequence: CASSLHPGQDYNEQFF. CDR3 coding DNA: TGTGCCAGCAGCCTCCACCCGGGACAGGACTACAATGAGCAGTTCTTC.

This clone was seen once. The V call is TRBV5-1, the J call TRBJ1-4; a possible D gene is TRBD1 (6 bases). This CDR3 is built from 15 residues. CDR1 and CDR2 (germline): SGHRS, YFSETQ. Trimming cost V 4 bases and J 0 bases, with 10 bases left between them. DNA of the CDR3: TGCGCCAGCAGCGTACAGGGCTCAACTAATGAAAAACTGTTTTTT. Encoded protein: CASSVQGSTNEKLFF.

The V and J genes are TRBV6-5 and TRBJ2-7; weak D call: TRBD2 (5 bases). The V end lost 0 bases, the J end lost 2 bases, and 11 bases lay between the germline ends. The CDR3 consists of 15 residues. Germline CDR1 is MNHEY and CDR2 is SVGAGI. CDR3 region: CASSYSTRGPYEQYF. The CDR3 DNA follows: TGTGCCAGCAGTTACTCGACACGAGGGCCCTACGAGCAGTACTTC.

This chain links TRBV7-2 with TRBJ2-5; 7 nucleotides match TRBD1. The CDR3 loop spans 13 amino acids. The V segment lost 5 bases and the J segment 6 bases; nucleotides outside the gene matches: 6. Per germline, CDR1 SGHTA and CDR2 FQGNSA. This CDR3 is CASSTGQDQTQYF. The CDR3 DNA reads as TGTGCCAGCAGCACCGGACAGGATCAGACCCAGTACTTC.

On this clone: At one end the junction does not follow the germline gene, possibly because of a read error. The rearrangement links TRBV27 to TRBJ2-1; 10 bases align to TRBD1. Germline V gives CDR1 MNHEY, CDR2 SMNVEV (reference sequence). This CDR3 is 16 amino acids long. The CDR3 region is CASGFNPGQGIDEQFF. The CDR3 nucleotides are TGTGCCAGCGGTTTTAACCCGGGACAGGGGATTGACGAGCAGTTCTTC.

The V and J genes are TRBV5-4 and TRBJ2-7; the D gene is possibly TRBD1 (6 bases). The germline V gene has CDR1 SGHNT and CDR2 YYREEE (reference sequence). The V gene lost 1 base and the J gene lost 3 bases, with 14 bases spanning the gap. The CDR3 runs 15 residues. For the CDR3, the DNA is TGTGCCAGCAGCTTGTATACAGGGCAAAGCTACGAGCAGTACTTC. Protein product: CASSLYTGQSYEQYF.

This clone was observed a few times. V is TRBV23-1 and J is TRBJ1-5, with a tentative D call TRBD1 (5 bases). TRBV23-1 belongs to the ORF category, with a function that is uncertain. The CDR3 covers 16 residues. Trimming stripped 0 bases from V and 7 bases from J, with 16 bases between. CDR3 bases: TGCGCCAGCAGTCAATCTTATTCGGGCAGGGCCCAGCCCCAGCATTTT. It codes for CASSQSYSGRAQPQHF.

CDR3: CASSGTSGRKYNEQFF. In DNA, the CDR3 is TGTGCCAGCAGTGGGACTAGCGGAAGAAAATACAATGAGCAGTTCTTC. This rearrangement joins TRBV6-4 to TRBJ2-1; 10 positions match TRBD2. Germline V gene lookup returns CDR1 MRHNA and CDR2 SNTAGT. The V segment lost 4 bases and the J segment 4 bases; nucleotides outside the gene matches: 7. The CDR3 runs to 16 residues.

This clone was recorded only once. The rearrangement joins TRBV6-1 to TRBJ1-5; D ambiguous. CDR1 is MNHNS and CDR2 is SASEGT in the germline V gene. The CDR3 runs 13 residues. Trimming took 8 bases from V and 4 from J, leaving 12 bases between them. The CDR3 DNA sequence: TGTGCCAGCCATGTCACAAGTAATCAGCCCCAGCATTTT. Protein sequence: CASHVTSNQPQHF.

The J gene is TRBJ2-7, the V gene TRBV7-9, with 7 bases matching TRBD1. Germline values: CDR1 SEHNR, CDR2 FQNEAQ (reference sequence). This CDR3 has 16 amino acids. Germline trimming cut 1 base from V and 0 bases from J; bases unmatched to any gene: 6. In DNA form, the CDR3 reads TGTGCCAGCAGCTTAGTTTTACAGGGGATCTCCTACGAGCAGTACTTC. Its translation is CASSLVLQGISYEQYF.

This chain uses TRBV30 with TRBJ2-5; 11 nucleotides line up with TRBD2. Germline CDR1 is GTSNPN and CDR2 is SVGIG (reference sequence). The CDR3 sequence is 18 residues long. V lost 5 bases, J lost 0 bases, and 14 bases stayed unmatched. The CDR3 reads CAWGPKPGLAVYQETQYF. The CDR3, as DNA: TGTGCCTGGGGGCCAAAACCGGGACTAGCGGTTTACCAAGAGACCCAGTACTTC.

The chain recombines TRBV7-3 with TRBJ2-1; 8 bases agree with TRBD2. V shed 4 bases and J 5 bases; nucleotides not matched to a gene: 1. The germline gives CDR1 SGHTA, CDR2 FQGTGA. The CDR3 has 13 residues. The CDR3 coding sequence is TGTGCCAGCAGCTATAGCGGGAACAATGAGCAGTTCTTC. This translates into CASSYSGNNEQFF.

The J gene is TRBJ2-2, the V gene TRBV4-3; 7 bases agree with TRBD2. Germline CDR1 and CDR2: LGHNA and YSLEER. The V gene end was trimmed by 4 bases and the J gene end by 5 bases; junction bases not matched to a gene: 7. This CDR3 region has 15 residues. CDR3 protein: CASSRVAGGTGELFF. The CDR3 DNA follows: TGCGCCAGCAGCCGAGTAGCGGGTGGGACCGGGGAGCTGTTTTTT.

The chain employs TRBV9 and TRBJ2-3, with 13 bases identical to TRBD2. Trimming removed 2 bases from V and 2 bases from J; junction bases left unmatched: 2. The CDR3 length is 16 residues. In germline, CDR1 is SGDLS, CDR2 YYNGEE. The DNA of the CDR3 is TGTGCCAGCAGCGTGGGACTAGCGGGATACACAGATACGCAGTATTTT. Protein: CASSVGLAGYTDTQYF.

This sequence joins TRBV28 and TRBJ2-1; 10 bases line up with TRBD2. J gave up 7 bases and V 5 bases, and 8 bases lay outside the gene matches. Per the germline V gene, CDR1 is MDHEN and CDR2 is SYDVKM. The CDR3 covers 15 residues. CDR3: CASSPLAGVRNEQFF. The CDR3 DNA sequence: TGTGCCAGCAGTCCTCTAGCGGGAGTGCGTAATGAGCAGTTCTTC.

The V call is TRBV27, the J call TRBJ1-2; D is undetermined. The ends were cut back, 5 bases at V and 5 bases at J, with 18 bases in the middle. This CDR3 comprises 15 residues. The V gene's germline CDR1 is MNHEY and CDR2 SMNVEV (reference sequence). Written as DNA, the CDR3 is TGTGCCAGCAGTCCCGGACTGCTGTGGATGTATGGCTACACCTTC. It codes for CASSPGLLWMYGYTF.

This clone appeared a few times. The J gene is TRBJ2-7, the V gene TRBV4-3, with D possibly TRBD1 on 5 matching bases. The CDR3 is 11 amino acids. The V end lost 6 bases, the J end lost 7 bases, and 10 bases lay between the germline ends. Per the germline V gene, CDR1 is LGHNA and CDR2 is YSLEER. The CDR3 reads CASRGVKEQYF. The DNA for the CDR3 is TGCGCCAGCAGAGGGGTGAAAGAGCAGTACTTC.

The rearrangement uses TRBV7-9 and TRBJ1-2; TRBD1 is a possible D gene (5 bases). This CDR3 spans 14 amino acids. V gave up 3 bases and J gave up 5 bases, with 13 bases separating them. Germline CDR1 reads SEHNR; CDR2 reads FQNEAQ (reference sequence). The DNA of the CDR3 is TGTGCCAGCAGCTTGGACATAACTATTTATGGCTACACCTTC. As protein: CASSLDITIYGYTF.